Each of the 32 T cell receptor beta chains below was sequenced from the same sample in a study of shared clonotypes between healthy human individuals. Libraries were prepared by immunoSEQ multiplex PCR; TCRdb keeps only in-frame clonotypes and omits some of them. The sample shows 1,400,000 or so clones, less than 99% of them seen only once. The specimen was naive CD4+ T cells sorted from blood. Subset in this sample: CD45RA+ positively selected. These receptors all come from a man aged 25-45 years in good health.

The V call is TRBV11-2, the J call TRBJ2-5; 8 bases map to TRBD1. The CDR3 length is 14 residues. The germline V gene has CDR1 SGHAT and CDR2 FQNNGV. With 4 bases clipped from V and 5 bases from J, the junction kept 6 bases outside the gene matches. The CDR3 reads CASSWTGLGETQYF. The CDR3 DNA reads TGTGCCAGCAGCTGGACAGGGTTAGGGGAGACCCAGTACTTC.

The rearrangement links TRBV7-9 to TRBJ2-5; 7 bases are shared with TRBD1. The germline V gene has CDR1 SEHNR and CDR2 FQNEAQ (reference sequence). The ends lost 5 bases at V and 0 bases at J; junction bases unmatched: 6. The CDR3 consists of 15 residues. DNA for the CDR3: TGTGCCAGCAGCCTAATGACAGGGTACCAAGAGACCCAGTACTTC. As protein: CASSLMTGYQETQYF.

The chain combines TRBV4-3 with TRBJ2-7; TRBD1 matches at 8 bases. Looked up from germline, CDR1 is LGHNA and CDR2 is YSLEER. The trim removed 1 base at V and 7 bases at J, leaving 6 bases unmatched. The CDR3 consists of 14 residues. CDR3 coding DNA: TGCGCCAGCAGCCAAGGGCAGGGGGCGGGTGAGCAGTACTTC. Translation gives CASSQGQGAGEQYF.

The chain employs TRBV2 and TRBJ1-4; 7 bases are a match to TRBD1. The CDR3 is 16 residues long. CDR1 SNHLY and CDR2 FYNNEI come from the germline V gene. V lost 6 bases, J lost 4 bases, and 11 bases stayed unmatched. Here the CDR3 reads CASSLSQGQFNEKLFF. CDR3 nucleotides: TGTGCCAGCAGCCTAAGCCAGGGACAGTTTAATGAAAAACTGTTTTTT.

This clone was seen a handful of times. The same CDR3 is also encoded by other DNA sequences in this sample. The chain carries TRBV9 and TRBJ1-1; D ambiguous. Per germline, CDR1 SGDLS and CDR2 YYNGEE. Trimming left V 0 bases short and J 3 bases short, with 6 bases between. CDR3 length: 13 amino acids. CDR3 coding DNA: TGTGCCAGCAGCGTAGACGGATACACTGAAGCTTTCTTT. It is translated as CASSVDGYTEAFF.

The J gene is TRBJ2-2, the V gene TRBV2; tentatively, D is TRBD2 (6 bases). The V end was cut by 7 bases, the J end by 1 base, with 10 bases between. CDR3 length equals 14 residues. CDR1 and CDR2 from the germline V gene are SNHLY and FYNNEI. The chain's CDR3 is CASTLAENTGELFF. The CDR3 DNA reads TGTGCCAGCACCTTAGCGGAGAACACCGGGGAGCTGTTTTTT. The full variable domain, in which reference TRBV2 and TRBJ2-2 provide the parts outside the CDR3, is EPEVTQTPSHQVTQMGQEVILRCVPISNHLYFYWYRQILGQKVEFLVSFYNNEISEKSEIFDDQFSVERPDGSNFTLKIRSTKLEDSAMYFCASTLAENTGELFFGEGSRLTVL.

Of note for this clone: The identical CDR3 is also encoded by other nucleotide sequences in the sample. This rearrangement joins TRBV7-2 to TRBJ2-1; 12 bases fit TRBD2. This CDR3 has 14 residues. Germline CDR1 SGHTA, CDR2 FQGNSA. V lost 1 base to trimming and J lost 8 bases; unmatched junction nucleotides: 0. The CDR3 DNA follows: TGTGCCAGCAGCTTAGGACTAGCGGGAGATGAGCAGTTCTTC. Translating it yields CASSLGLAGDEQFF.

The V call is TRBV5-1, the J call TRBJ1-3; 7 positions match TRBD1. The trim removed 4 bases at V and 2 bases at J, leaving 12 bases unmatched. The CDR3 has 17 residues. Germline loops: CDR1 SGHRS, CDR2 YFSETQ. The chain's CDR3 is CASSQGGLQGTGNTIYF. As DNA, the CDR3 is TGCGCCAGCAGCCAGGGGGGGCTGCAGGGTACTGGAAACACCATATATTTT.

The J gene is TRBJ2-2, the V gene TRBV6-5; 8 nucleotides line up with TRBD2. The germline V gene has CDR1 MNHEY and CDR2 SVGAGI. The CDR3 spans 15 residues. V was pared by 6 bases and J by 0 bases, with 3 bases of the junction left unmatched. The CDR3 region is CASRLLAANTGELFF. As DNA, the CDR3 is TGTGCCAGCAGGTTACTAGCGGCGAACACCGGGGAGCTGTTTTTT.

This rearrangement joins TRBV7-9 to TRBJ1-2, with TRBD1 matching 9 bases. This CDR3 has 15 amino acids. Germline V CDR1 and CDR2: SEHNR, FQNEAQ (reference sequence). V gave up 3 bases and J gave up 8 bases; unmatched junction bases: 10. The CDR3 is CASSFEDTGGEGYTF. The CDR3, as DNA: TGTGCCAGCAGCTTCGAGGACACAGGGGGCGAGGGCTACACCTTC.

V is TRBV28 and J is TRBJ1-4; tentatively, D is TRBD1 (5 bases). The V and J ends lost 6 bases and 2 bases respectively, with 10 bases between them. Per germline, CDR1 MDHEN and CDR2 SYDVKM. There are 14 residues in the CDR3. The CDR3 sequence: CASSGGGTNEKLFF. In DNA form, the CDR3 reads TGTGCCAGCAGCGGGGGGGGGACTAATGAAAAACTGTTTTTT.

The rearrangement joins TRBV7-2 to TRBJ2-1; D is undetermined. CDR3 size: 15 residues. V gave up 1 base and J gave up 9 bases, with 16 bases separating them. The germline gives CDR1 SGHTA, CDR2 FQGNSA. For the CDR3, the DNA is TGTGCCAGCAGCTTAGTAGTCTCCAGTTATAGTGAGCAGTTCTTC. Protein product: CASSLVVSSYSEQFF.

As concerns this clone: One end of the junction is discordant with germline, which a read error may explain. V and J are TRBV29-1 and TRBJ2-7; no clear D. Germline CDR1 reads SQVTM; CDR2 reads ANQGSEA. The CDR3 is 12 residues long. For the CDR3, the DNA is TGCAGTGTTGGAATTTCGGCATACGAGCAGTACTTC. Translation: CSVGISAYEQYF.

CDR3 sequence reads: CASSPDTSGRETQYF. In DNA form, the CDR3 reads TGCGCCAGCAGCCCTGACACTAGCGGGAGGGAGACCCAGTACTTC. The chain joins TRBV5-1 to TRBJ2-5, with TRBD2 matching over 12 bases. The germline CDR1 and CDR2 sequences are SGHRS and YFSETQ. The CDR3 loop spans 15 amino acids. J lost 5 bases, V lost 4 bases, and 6 bases had no gene match.

The rearrangement joins TRBV7-9 to TRBJ2-3; D gene unclear. This CDR3 region has 15 residues. Germline CDR1 reads SEHNR; CDR2 reads FQNEAQ (reference sequence). CDR3 nucleotides: TGTGCTACCCAAGGCGGTAGCTCCCTCACAGATACGCAGTATTTT. Translated, it gives CATQGGSSLTDTQYF.

This clone was seen once. The rearrangement links TRBV10-1 to TRBJ2-3; no clear D gene. This CDR3 is 13 amino acids long. With 5 bases removed from V and 3 bases from J, the gap between germline ends came to 9 bases. CDR1 and CDR2 (germline): WNHNN, SYGVQD (reference sequence). The CDR3 nucleotides read TGCGCCAGCAGTCTAGGGTTAACAGATACGCAGTATTTT. It encodes CASSLGLTDTQYF.

DNA for the CDR3: TGTGCCTGGAGTGTGGGACCGGGCAGGGGATTTCAGCCCCAGCATTTT. It codes for CAWSVGPGRGFQPQHF. The V and J genes are TRBV30 and TRBJ1-5, with TRBD1 as a possible D gene (6 bases). The germline gives CDR1 GTSNPN, CDR2 SVGIG (reference sequence). The CDR3 runs to 16 residues. Between the trimmed V and J ends, which lost 0 bases and 6 bases, there was a span of 18 bases.

On this clone: Other DNA sequences from this sample encode an identical CDR3 as well. The rearrangement links TRBV7-2 to TRBJ1-1, with no clear D. The CDR3 totals 15 residues. Germline V gene data show CDR1 as SGHTA and CDR2 as FQGNSA. Trimming shortened V by 2 bases and J by 2 bases, and 12 bases separated the two germline ends. The CDR3 here is CASSLSRGLNTEAFF. CDR3 bases: TGTGCCAGCAGCTTAAGTCGGGGATTAAACACTGAAGCTTTCTTT.

With regard to this clone: In the same sample, other DNA sequences code for this CDR3. The gene calls are TRBV7-9 and TRBJ1-1; D not resolved. Germline values: CDR1 SEHNR, CDR2 FQNEAQ (reference sequence). This CDR3 comprises 13 residues. V was clipped by 1 base and J by 1 base, with 4 bases between them. The CDR3, as DNA: TGTGCCAGCAGCTTAGTGGAGAACACTGAAGCTTTCTTT. This sequence encodes CASSLVENTEAFF.

The chain links TRBV5-1 to TRBJ2-2; 7 positions agree with TRBD1. The CDR3 totals 19 residues. Unmatched junction bases numbered 12, after V lost 0 bases and J lost 1 base. CDR1 and CDR2 (germline): SGHRS, YFSETQ. The CDR3 region is CASSLVAGTGVLNTGELFF. The CDR3 coding sequence is TGCGCCAGCAGCTTGGTAGCAGGAACAGGGGTTCTGAACACCGGGGAGCTGTTTTTT.

The chain's CDR3 is CASSPTGQGTARGTEAFF. CDR3 DNA: TGTGCCAGCAGTCCTACAGGACAGGGGACTGCCAGAGGGACTGAAGCTTTCTTT. V gene TRBV27 combines with J gene TRBJ1-1; 9 positions match TRBD1. This CDR3 region has 18 residues. The germline gives CDR1 MNHEY, CDR2 SMNVEV (reference sequence). Trimming removed 5 bases from V and 5 bases from J; junction bases left unmatched: 18.

In the case of this clone: Other DNA sequences in the sample encode the same CDR3. The chain has TRBV7-2 and TRBJ2-7; tentatively, D is TRBD1 or TRBD2 (6 bases each). Germline V gene data show CDR1 as SGHTA and CDR2 as FQGNSA. The CDR3 runs 14 residues. Trimming took off 5 bases at V and 4 bases at J, with 15 bases between the two ends. The CDR3 DNA sequence: TGTGCCAGCAGCCCTCGGACGGGGGCTTACGAGCAGTACTTC. Encoded protein: CASSPRTGAYEQYF.

This clone was seen only once. This chain joins TRBV5-1 and TRBJ2-5; 7 bases map to TRBD1. This CDR3 is built from 13 residues. The trim removed 4 bases at V and 2 bases at J, leaving 2 bases unmatched. Germline V CDR1 and CDR2: SGHRS, YFSETQ. CDR3 sequence: CASSVQGQETQYF. The CDR3 bases are TGCGCCAGCAGCGTACAGGGGCAAGAGACCCAGTACTTC.

The chain combines TRBV18 with TRBJ2-1; TRBD2 matches 10 bases. Trimming at V came to 1 base and at J to 8 bases, leaving 8 bases not matched to a gene. This CDR3 is built from 16 residues. The germline gives CDR1 KGHSH, CDR2 LQKENI. CDR3 coding DNA: TGTGCCAGCTCACCACAGGCTAGCGGGAGTTGGGATGAGCAGTTCTTC. Encoded protein: CASSPQASGSWDEQFF.

The chain uses TRBV4-1 and TRBJ2-7; 9 bases line up with TRBD1. The CDR3 has 15 residues. After removal of 3 bases from V and 3 bases from J, the junction contained 6 bases not matched to a gene. Germline-derived CDR1 and CDR2 are MGHRA and YSYEKL. The DNA for the CDR3 is TGCGCCAGCAGCCAGGGACAGGGTTTGTACTACGAGCAGTACTTC. This codes for CASSQGQGLYYEQYF.

The CDR3 here is CASWDSTDTQYF. DNA of the CDR3: TGTGCCAGCTGGGACAGCACAGATACGCAGTATTTT. The chain joins TRBV11-3 to TRBJ2-3; possibly TRBD1 or TRBD2 for D (5 bases each). The germline gives CDR1 SGHNT, CDR2 YENEEA. Trimming removed 8 bases from V and 0 bases from J, with 6 bases in between. The CDR3 runs 12 residues.

V gene TRBV9 combines with J gene TRBJ2-3; 8 positions match TRBD2. Germline V lookup: CDR1 SGDLS, CDR2 YYNGEE. CDR3 length equals 16 residues. With V trimmed by 4 bases and J by 2 bases, 9 bases remained unmatched. The DNA of the CDR3 is TGTGCCAGCAGCCCAATAGCGGGACCTATCACAGATACGCAGTATTTT. Amino acid sequence: CASSPIAGPITDTQYF.

This clone was seen a single time. The chain couples TRBV5-1 to TRBJ2-5; TRBD2 matches at 11 bases. J was trimmed by 2 bases and V by 0 bases; bases with no gene match: 3. Germline CDR1 reads SGHRS; CDR2 reads YFSETQ. The CDR3 has 16 residues. CDR3 bases: TGCGCCAGCAGCTTGGCCAGACTAGCGGGGCAAGAGACCCAGTACTTC. Translated, it gives CASSLARLAGQETQYF.

This clone was seen once. The chain employs TRBV10-1 and TRBJ2-3; D ambiguous. V lost 2 bases and J 4 bases, leaving 10 bases between the germline ends. Germline V gene sequence: CDR1 WNHNN, CDR2 SYGVQD (reference sequence). The CDR3 is made up of 14 amino acids. DNA for the CDR3: TGCGCCAGCAGTGAGCCTCTCCGGGCAGATACGCAGTATTTT. Protein: CASSEPLRADTQYF.

The genes are TRBV14 and TRBJ2-3; a weak D match, TRBD2 (6 bases). In germline, CDR1 is SGHDN, CDR2 FVKESK. V lost 0 bases and J lost 2, with 15 bases in between. The CDR3 contains 17 residues. This CDR3 is CASSQDPLATATDTQYF. In DNA form, the CDR3 reads TGTGCCAGCAGCCAAGACCCACTAGCAACGGCCACAGATACGCAGTATTTT.

The chain joins TRBV15 to TRBJ2-5, with a weak D call TRBD1 (6 bases). The CDR3 contains 13 residues. V was pared by 1 base and J by 8 bases, with 11 bases between. From germline, CDR1 is LNHNV and CDR2 YYDKDF (reference sequence). The CDR3 DNA reads TGTGCCACCAGCAGAGTCCGGACAGCAACCCAGTACTTC. The encoded protein is CATSRVRTATQYF.

The chain joins TRBV9 to TRBJ2-1; TRBD1 aligns across 12 bases. This CDR3 comprises 16 residues. From germline, CDR1 is SGDLS and CDR2 YYNGEE. The V gene end was trimmed by 2 bases and the J gene end by 10 bases; junction bases not matched to a gene: 10. CDR3 sequence (DNA): TGTGCCAGCAGCGTTCGCCGGGACAGGGGGCTTTTCGAGCAGTTCTTC. It yields the protein CASSVRRDRGLFEQFF.